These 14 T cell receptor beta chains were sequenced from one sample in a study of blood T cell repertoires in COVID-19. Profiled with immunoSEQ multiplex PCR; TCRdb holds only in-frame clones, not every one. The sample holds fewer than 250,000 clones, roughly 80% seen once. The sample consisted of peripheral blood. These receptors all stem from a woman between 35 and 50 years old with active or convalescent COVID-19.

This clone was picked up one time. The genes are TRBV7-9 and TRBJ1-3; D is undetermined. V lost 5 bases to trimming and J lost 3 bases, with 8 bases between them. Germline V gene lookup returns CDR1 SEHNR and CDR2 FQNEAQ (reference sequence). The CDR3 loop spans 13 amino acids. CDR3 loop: CASSPAGGNTIYF. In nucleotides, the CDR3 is TGTGCCAGCAGCCCCGCGGGTGGAAACACCATATATTTT.

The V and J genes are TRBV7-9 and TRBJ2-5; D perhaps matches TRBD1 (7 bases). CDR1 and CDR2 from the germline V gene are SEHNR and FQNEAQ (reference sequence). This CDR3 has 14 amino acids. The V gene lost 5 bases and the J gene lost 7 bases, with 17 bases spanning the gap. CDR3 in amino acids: CASSRDQGGRTQYF. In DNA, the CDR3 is TGTGCCAGCAGCCGGGACCAGGGGGGACGGACCCAGTACTTC.

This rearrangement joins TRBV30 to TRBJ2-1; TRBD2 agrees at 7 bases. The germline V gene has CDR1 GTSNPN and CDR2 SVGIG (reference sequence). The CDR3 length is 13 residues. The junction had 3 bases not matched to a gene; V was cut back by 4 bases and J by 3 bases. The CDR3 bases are TGTGCCTGGAAGCGGGACTACTACAATGAGCAGTTCTTC. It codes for CAWKRDYYNEQFF.

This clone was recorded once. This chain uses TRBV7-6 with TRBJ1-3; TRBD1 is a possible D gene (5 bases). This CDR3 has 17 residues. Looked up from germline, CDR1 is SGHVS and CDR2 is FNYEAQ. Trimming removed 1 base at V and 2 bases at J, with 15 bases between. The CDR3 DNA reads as TGTGCCAGCAGCTTAGGGGAAGAGGACATTACTGGAAACACCATATATTTT. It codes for CASSLGEEDITGNTIYF.

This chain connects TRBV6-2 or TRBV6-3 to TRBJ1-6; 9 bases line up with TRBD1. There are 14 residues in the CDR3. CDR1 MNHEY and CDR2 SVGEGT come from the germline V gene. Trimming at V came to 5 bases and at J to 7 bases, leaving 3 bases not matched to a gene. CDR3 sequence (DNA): TGTGCCAGCAGTCCAGGACAGGGGAATTCACCCCTCCACTTT. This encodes CASSPGQGNSPLHF.

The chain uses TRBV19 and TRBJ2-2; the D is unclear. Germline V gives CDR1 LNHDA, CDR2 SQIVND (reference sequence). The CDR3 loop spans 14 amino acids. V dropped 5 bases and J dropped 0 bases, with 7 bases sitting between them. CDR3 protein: CASSVQANTGELFF. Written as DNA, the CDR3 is TGTGCCAGTAGTGTACAAGCGAACACCGGGGAGCTGTTTTTT.

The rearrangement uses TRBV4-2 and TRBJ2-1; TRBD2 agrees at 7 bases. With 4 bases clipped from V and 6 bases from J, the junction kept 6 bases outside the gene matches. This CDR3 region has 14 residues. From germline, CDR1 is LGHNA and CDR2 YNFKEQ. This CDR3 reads CASSPETSANEQFF. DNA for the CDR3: TGTGCCAGCAGCCCCGAAACTAGCGCCAATGAGCAGTTCTTC.

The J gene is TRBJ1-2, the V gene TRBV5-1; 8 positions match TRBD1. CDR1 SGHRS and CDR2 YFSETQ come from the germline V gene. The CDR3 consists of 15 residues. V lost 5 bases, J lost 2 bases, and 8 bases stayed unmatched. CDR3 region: CASSRGQEKNYGYTF. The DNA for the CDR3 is TGCGCCAGCAGTCGGGGACAGGAGAAAAACTATGGCTACACCTTC.

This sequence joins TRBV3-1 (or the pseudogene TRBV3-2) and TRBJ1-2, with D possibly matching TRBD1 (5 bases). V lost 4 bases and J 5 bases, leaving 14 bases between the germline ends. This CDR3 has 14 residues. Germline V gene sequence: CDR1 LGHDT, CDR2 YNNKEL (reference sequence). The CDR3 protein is CASSPGFVRYGYTF. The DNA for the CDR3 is TGTGCCAGCAGCCCAGGGTTCGTCAGGTATGGCTACACCTTC.

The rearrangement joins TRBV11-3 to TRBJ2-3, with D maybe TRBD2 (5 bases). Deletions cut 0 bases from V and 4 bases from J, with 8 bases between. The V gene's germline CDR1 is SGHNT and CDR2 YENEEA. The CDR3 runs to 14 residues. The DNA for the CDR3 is TGTGCCAGCAGCTTAGAGGGCGGGCCAGATACGCAGTATTTT. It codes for CASSLEGGPDTQYF.

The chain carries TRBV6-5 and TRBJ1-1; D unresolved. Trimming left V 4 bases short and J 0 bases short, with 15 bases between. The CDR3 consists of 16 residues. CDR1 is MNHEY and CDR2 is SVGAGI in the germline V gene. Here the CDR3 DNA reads TGTGCCAGCAGTTGGCTTACCGGGTCCTTGAACACTGAAGCTTTCTTT. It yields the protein CASSWLTGSLNTEAFF.

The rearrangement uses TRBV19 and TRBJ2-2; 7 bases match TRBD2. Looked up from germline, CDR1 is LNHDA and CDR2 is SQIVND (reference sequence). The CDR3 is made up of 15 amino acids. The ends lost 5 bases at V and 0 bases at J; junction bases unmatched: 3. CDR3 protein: CASSDGLANTGELFF. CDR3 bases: TGTGCCAGTAGTGACGGACTAGCGAACACCGGGGAGCTGTTTTTT.

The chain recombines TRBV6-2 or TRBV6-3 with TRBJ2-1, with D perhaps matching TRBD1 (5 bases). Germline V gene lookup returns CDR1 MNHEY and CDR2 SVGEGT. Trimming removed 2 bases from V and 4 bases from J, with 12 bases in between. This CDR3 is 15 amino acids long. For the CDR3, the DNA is TGTGCCAGCAGTTACGGGCCAGGGAATTACAATGAGCAGTTCTTC. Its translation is CASSYGPGNYNEQFF.

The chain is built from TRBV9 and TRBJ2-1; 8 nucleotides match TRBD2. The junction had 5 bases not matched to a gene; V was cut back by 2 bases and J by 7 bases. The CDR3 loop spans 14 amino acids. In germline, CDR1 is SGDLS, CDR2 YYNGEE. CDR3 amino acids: CASSVGGGINEQFF. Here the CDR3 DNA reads TGTGCCAGCAGCGTTGGCGGGGGGATTAATGAGCAGTTCTTC.